Listed here are 5 T cell receptor beta chains from one sample, sequenced in a study of OX40 agonist ivuxolimab in advanced cancers. Assay: immunoSEQ multiplex PCR; the TCRdb copy retains only in-frame clones and omits some. The sample has approximately 65,000 clones; roughly 90% are singletons. Sequencing was performed on CD4+ or CD8+ T cells sorted from blood, taken in a trial of the OX40 agonist ivuxolimab. Every receptor here comes from an adult with an advanced solid tumor such as melanoma, head and neck, liver or kidney cancer.

On this clone itself: The junction differs from germline at one of its ends, possibly a read error. The chain joins TRBV5-3 to TRBJ2-4; TRBD1 matches 8 bases. TRBV5-3 is flagged as an ORF with uncertain function. The length of the CDR3 is 11 residues. The CDR3 DNA sequence: TGTGCCAGCAGCTTGAGGACAGGGTTAAACTTC. Amino acid sequence: CASSLRTGLNF.

The gene calls are TRBV6-5 and TRBJ1-2; D is unclear. CDR3 length: 13 amino acids. The V and J ends lost 8 bases and 5 bases respectively, with 15 bases between them. From germline, CDR1 is MNHEY and CDR2 SVGAGI. CDR3 sequence: CASGSTTRYGYTF. CDR3 DNA sequence: TGTGCCAGCGGTTCCACGACCCGATATGGCTACACCTTC.

The V and J genes are TRBV4-1 and TRBJ1-1; possibly TRBD1 for D (6 bases). CDR1 is MGHRA and CDR2 is YSYEKL in the germline V gene. This CDR3 region has 16 residues. Trimming cost V 1 base and J 7 bases, with 19 bases left between them. This CDR3 reads CASSQGGFGGRLEAFF. In DNA, the CDR3 is TGCGCCAGCAGCCAAGGCGGGTTCGGGGGGCGACTTGAAGCTTTCTTT.

The chain has TRBV6-6 and TRBJ2-7, with 7 bases identical to TRBD1. The CDR3 length is 14 residues. CDR1 is MNHNY, CDR2 SVGAGI, per germline (reference sequence). V shed 3 bases and J 2 bases; nucleotides not matched to a gene: 4. The CDR3 region has the DNA TGTGCCAGCAGTTATTCTGACAGGGCCTACGAGCAGTACTTC. Translating gives CASSYSDRAYEQYF.

The chain couples TRBV5-1 to TRBJ1-1; maybe TRBD1 (5 bases). The V gene lost 5 bases and the J gene lost 4 bases, with 15 bases spanning the gap. The CDR3 loop spans 14 amino acids. Germline V CDR1 and CDR2: SGHRS, YFSETQ. CDR3 bases: TGCGCCAGCAGGGGTCAGGGAGGGAGCACTGAAGCTTTCTTT. It codes for CASRGQGGSTEAFF.